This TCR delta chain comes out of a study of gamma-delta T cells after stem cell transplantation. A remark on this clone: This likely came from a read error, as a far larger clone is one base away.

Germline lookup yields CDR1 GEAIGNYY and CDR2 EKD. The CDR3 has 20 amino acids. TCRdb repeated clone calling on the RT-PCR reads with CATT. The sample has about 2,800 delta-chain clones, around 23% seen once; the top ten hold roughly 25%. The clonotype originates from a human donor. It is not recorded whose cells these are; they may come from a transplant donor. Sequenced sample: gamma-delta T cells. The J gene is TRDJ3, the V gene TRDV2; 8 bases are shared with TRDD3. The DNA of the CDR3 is TGTGCCTGGGACACACCAGGGGTCTCGGGGGATACCTGGGACACCCGACAGATGTTTTTC. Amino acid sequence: CAWDTPGVSGDTWDTRQMFF.